This T cell receptor (beta chain) was retrieved from a study of cytomegalovirus exposure and HLA in healthy donors. Whole-study findings and limits: According to a subsequent analysis, TCR clusters identified in the first cohort showed a tendency to co-occur across the 120 or so validation repertoires.

Concerning this clone: Its antigen is unidentified.

Repertoires were generated with immunoSEQ multiplex PCR, while TCRdb's copy carries only in-frame clones and drops some. The repertoire holds 200,000 to 250,000 clones, with around four fifths as singletons. Input material: PBMCs. The receptor's source is a woman in her 30s in good health and CMV-seropositive.

In nucleotides, the CDR3 is TGTGCCAGCATCGCCCCGGGACAGCAGAACTATGGCTACACCTTC. It yields the protein CASIAPGQQNYGYTF. The V gene is TRBV11-2, the J gene TRBJ1-2, with 7 bases lining up with TRBD1. Germline V lookup: CDR1 SGHAT, CDR2 FQNNGV. Trimming cost V 7 bases and J 2 bases; bases outside gene matches: 10. This CDR3 is 15 amino acids long.